Listed below are T cell receptor beta chains from one sample, sequenced in a study of PD-1 blockade in classical Hodgkin lymphoma. Clones were sequenced by immunoSEQ multiplex PCR, and TCRdb holds only the in-frame ones, with some missing. Among fewer than 110,000 clones listed, around 88% were seen once. The input for sequencing was peripheral blood mononuclear cells (PBMCs), taken before the second cycle of nivolumab. These receptors all come from a human donor with classical Hodgkin lymphoma. Both conserved end residues are part of each CDR3. D genes are given only for firm matches. Clone size is stated in some rows and not others, as once, few, many or a class when expanded.

D gene | J gene | clone size | V gene | CDR3 DNA | CDR3 protein
TRBD2 | TRBJ2-1 | . | TRBV4-2 | TGTGCCAGCAGCCCTCGACTAGCGGGGGGCCGAAATGAGCAGTTCTTC | CASSPRLAGGRNEQFF
TRBD1 | TRBJ1-2 | . | TRBV18 | TGTGCCAGCTCACTTGCCGGGACAGGGGCATATGGCTACACCTTC | CASSLAGTGAYGYTF
. | TRBJ2-2 | . | TRBV6-4 | TGTGCCAGCAGTGCTTCGAACACCGGGGAGCTGTTTTTT | CASSASNTGELFF
TRBD1 | TRBJ1-3 | once | TRBV7-6 | TGTGCCAGCAGCCAAAGCTTGGGACAGGGAAACACCATATATTTT | CASSQSLGQGNTIYF
TRBD2 | TRBJ2-7 | . | TRBV18 | TGTGCCAGCTCCCCTGGACTAGCGGGGGGATACGAGCAGTACTTC | CASSPGLAGGYEQYF
. | TRBJ2-1 | . | TRBV27 | TGTGCCAGCAGTTTAAGTGGGGGGCAGAATGAGCAGTTCTTC | CASSLSGGQNEQFF
. | TRBJ2-7 | . | TRBV27 | TGTGCCAGCAGAGAACAGGGAATCTGGAGCTCCTACGAGCAGTACTTC | CASREQGIWSSYEQYF
. | TRBJ2-3 | . | TRBV30 | TGTGCCTGGACCGCTGGGGAAACAGATACGCAGTATTTT | CAWTAGETDTQYF
. | TRBJ1-1 | . | TRBV10-3 | TGTGCCATCAGAGGCTCAGAGAACACTGAAGCTTTCTTT | CAIRGSENTEAFF
. | TRBJ2-7 | . | TRBV5-5 | TGTGCCAGCAGCTTGGAACAATTTATCAGCTACGAGCAGTACTTC | CASSLEQFISYEQYF
. | TRBJ1-2 | . | TRBV27 | TGTGCCAGCGGTAATCGAATAGGGTTGGGGGGCTACACCTTC | CASGNRIGLGGYTF
. | TRBJ2-5 | . | TRBV19 | TGTGCCAGTAGGAAGGGGAGGGAGACCCAGTACTTC | CASRKGRETQYF
. | TRBJ2-1 | . | TRBV27 | TGTGCCAGCAGTCTCCATCCGGACTTATCGAATGAGCAGTTCTTC | CASSLHPDLSNEQFF
. | TRBJ2-5 | . | TRBV18 | TGTGCCAGCTCACCACGTGGGGAGACCCAGTACTTC | CASSPRGETQYF
. | TRBJ2-7 | . | TRBV11-2 | TGTGCCAGCAGCTTATATTGGGTCCCCTACGAGCAGTACTTC | CASSLYWVPYEQYF
. | TRBJ1-1 | . | TRBV11-2 | TGTGCCAGCAGCTTAGAAAGGAACACTGAAGCTTTCTTT | CASSLERNTEAFF
TRBD1 | TRBJ1-1 | few | TRBV27 | TGTGCCAGCAGTACTTGGACAGGCCAAGCTTTCTTT | CASSTWTGQAFF
. | TRBJ1-3 | . | TRBV6-6 | TGTGCCAGCAGTTACTCGACAGCCAACTCTGGAAACACCATATATTTT | CASSYSTANSGNTIYF
TRBD2 | TRBJ2-1 | . | TRBV19 | TGTGCCAGTAGTACAGACGGGACTAGCGGGGGAAGCGAGCAGTTCTTC | CASSTDGTSGGSEQFF
. | TRBJ1-1 | . | TRBV6-5 | TGTGCCAGCAGTTACCGGGATAACGGGGCTTTCTTT | CASSYRDNGAFF
. | TRBJ1-2 | . | TRBV6-1 | TGTGCCAGCAGTTTAGACCCCTCAATCGGTGGCTACACCTTC | CASSLDPSIGGYTF
. | TRBJ2-7 | . | TRBV7-2 | TGTGCCAGCAGCTTAGCCGCTGGGGACCAGTACGAGCAGTACTTC | CASSLAAGDQYEQYF
. | TRBJ1-1 | . | TRBV12-5 | TGTGCTAGTGGTTTGCAGGCTCTGGGGACTGAAGCTTTCTTT | CASGLQALGTEAFF
. | TRBJ1-1 | . | TRBV18 | TGTGCCAGCTCACCAACAACTCTGGGGGCTGAAGCTTTCTTT | CASSPTTLGAEAFF
. | TRBJ2-5 | . | TRBV11-1 | TGTGCCAGCAGTTTGGGGGGGCACAAGACCCAGTACTTC | CASSLGGHKTQYF
TRBD1 | TRBJ1-4 | . | TRBV7-2 | TGTGCCAGCAAGGTCGGGACAGGGGATGAAAAACTGTTTTTT | CASKVGTGDEKLFF
. | TRBJ2-1 | once | TRBV13 | TGTGCCAGCAGCTCCACAGAGCGACGGGAGCAGTTCTTC | CASSSTERREQFF
. | TRBJ2-7 | . | TRBV19 | TGTGCCAGTAGTATCAACAACTACGAGCAGTACTTC | CASSINNYEQYF
. | TRBJ2-7 | . | TRBV29-1 | TGCAGCGTATGCTTTCAGAAAGGCCTCTCCTACGAGCAGTACTTC | CSVCFQKGLSYEQYF
. | TRBJ2-7 | . | TRBV6-5 | TGTGCCAGCAGTTACGGGGGGACAGTCTACGAGCAGTACTTC | CASSYGGTVYEQYF
. | TRBJ2-3 | . | TRBV2 | TGTGCCAGCGGTCGGGGGCCTAGAAGCACAGATACGCAGTATTTT | CASGRGPRSTDTQYF
TRBD1 | TRBJ1-1 | few | TRBV13 | TGTGCCAGCAGCTTAATCCCGGGACAGGGGGCCGACACTGAAGCTTTCTTT | CASSLIPGQGADTEAFF
TRBD2 | TRBJ2-3 | . | TRBV27 | TGTGCCAGCAGTTTACGACTAGCGGGCGACTTGGATACGCAGTATTTT | CASSLRLAGDLDTQYF
TRBD1 | TRBJ2-4 | . | TRBV19 | TGTGCCAGTAGTTTAACAGGGGGCAACGTCATTCAGTACTTC | CASSLTGGNVIQYF
TRBD1 | TRBJ1-2 | . | TRBV27 | TGTGCCAGCAGTTTATCGACCAGGGGGCTCTATGGCTACACCTTC | CASSLSTRGLYGYTF
. | TRBJ1-5 | . | TRBV7-8 | TGTGCCAGCAGCTTAAGTGACAGCGGCAATCAGCCCCAGCATTTT | CASSLSDSGNQPQHF
. | TRBJ2-1 | . | TRBV30 | TGTGCCACCCAGGGTGGGGCCAATGAGCAGTTCTTC | CATQGGANEQFF
. | TRBJ2-4 | . | TRBV7-9 | TGTGCCAGCAGCTCCAGCCTGAAAAACATTCAGTACTTC | CASSSSLKNIQYF
. | TRBJ1-5 | . | TRBV6-1 | TGTGCCAGCAGTGAAGGACACTTTTCTGTTTATCAGCCCCAGCATTTT | CASSEGHFSVYQPQHF
. | TRBJ1-5 | . | TRBV7-2 | TGTGCCAGCAGCGTACGAGGAGATCAGCCCCAGCATTTT | CASSVRGDQPQHF
. | TRBJ1-6 | . | TRBV13 | TGTGCCAGCAGCTTAGGTCGCAATTCACCCCTCCACTTT | CASSLGRNSPLHF
TRBD1 | TRBJ1-1 | . | TRBV11-2 | TGTGCCAGCAGCTCAGGACAGGGGACCACTGAAGCTTTCTTT | CASSSGQGTTEAFF
. | TRBJ1-5 | . | TRBV18 | TGTGCCAGCTCACTCGACAGGAATAGCAATCAGCCCCAGCATTTT | CASSLDRNSNQPQHF
. | TRBJ2-1 | . | TRBV4-3 | TGCGCCAGCAGCCAAGACTCAACTCCCAGCGGTTCCTACAATGAGCAGTTCTTC | CASSQDSTPSGSYNEQFF
. | TRBJ1-1 | . | TRBV11-3 | TGTGCCAGCAGCCAGGCCGGGCAGGTGGGCACTGAAGCTTTCTTT | CASSQAGQVGTEAFF
. | TRBJ2-7 | . | TRBV7-6 | TGTGCCAGCAGCTTACTAGGGAAGGGCGAGCAGTACTTC | CASSLLGKGEQYF
TRBD2 | TRBJ2-5 | . | TRBV7-9 | TGTGCCAGCAGCCCCCTGCTGGGACTAGACCAAGAGACCCAGTACTTC | CASSPLLGLDQETQYF
TRBD1 | TRBJ1-1 | . | TRBV10-3 | TGTGCCATCAGTCCGGGACAGGGGCTGGTCTACACTGAAGCTTTCTTT | CAISPGQGLVYTEAFF
TRBD1 | TRBJ2-7 | . | TRBV5-6 | TGTGCCAGCAGTTGGGACAGGGGCGAGCAGTACTTC | CASSWDRGEQYF
. | TRBJ1-1 | . | TRBV18 | TGTGCCAGCTCCCCGCAGTCCCAGGCTGAAGCTTTCTTT | CASSPQSQAEAFF
TRBD1 | TRBJ1-2 | . | TRBV10-3 | TGTGCCATCCAGTCCGGGACAGACTATGGCTACACCTTC | CAIQSGTDYGYTF
. | TRBJ1-1 | . | TRBV29-1 | TGCAGCGTGCGGGGCGGGACAACGAACACTGAAGCTTTCTTT | CSVRGGTTNTEAFF
TRBD1 | TRBJ1-5 | . | TRBV4-1 | TGCGCCAGCAGCCAAGGGGAGGACAGGCCGCATCAGCCCCAGCATTTT | CASSQGEDRPHQPQHF
. | TRBJ1-1 | . | TRBV6-1 | TGTGCCAGCAGTGAAGCCCAGCCTCCCGTCCATTTCTTT | CASSEAQPPVHFF
. | TRBJ1-6 | . | TRBV6-6 | TGTGCCAGCAGCGACAGTCCCCTCCAACCCCTCCACTTT | CASSDSPLQPLHF
. | TRBJ2-5 | . | TRBV29-1 | TGCAGCGTTGAACTAGGAGAGACCCAGTACTTC | CSVELGETQYF
TRBD1 | TRBJ1-1 | once | TRBV7-9 | TGTGCCAGCAGCTTAGACTTTGGGACAGGGCTCGAAGCTTTCTTT | CASSLDFGTGLEAFF
. | TRBJ2-7 | few | TRBV7-9 | TGTGCCAGCAGCTTAGAGTACGAGCAGTACTTC | CASSLEYEQYF
. | TRBJ2-5 | . | TRBV7-2 | TGTGCCAGCAGTCAAAACGGGGGGCAATGGGAGACCCAGTACTTC | CASSQNGGQWETQYF
TRBD2 | TRBJ2-7 | . | TRBV10-3 | TGTGCCATCGGGGGCGGGGGGGCCGGCTACGAGCAGTACTTC | CAIGGGGAGYEQYF